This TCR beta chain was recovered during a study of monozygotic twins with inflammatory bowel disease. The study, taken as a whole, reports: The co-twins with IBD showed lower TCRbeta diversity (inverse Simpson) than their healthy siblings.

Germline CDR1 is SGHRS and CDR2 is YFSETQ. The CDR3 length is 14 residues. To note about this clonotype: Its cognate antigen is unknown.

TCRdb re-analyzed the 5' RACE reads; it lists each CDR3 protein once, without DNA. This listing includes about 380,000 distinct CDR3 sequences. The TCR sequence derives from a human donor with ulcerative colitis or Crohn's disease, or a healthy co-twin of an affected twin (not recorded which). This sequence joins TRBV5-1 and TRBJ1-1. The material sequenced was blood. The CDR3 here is CASSLVGMNTEAFF.